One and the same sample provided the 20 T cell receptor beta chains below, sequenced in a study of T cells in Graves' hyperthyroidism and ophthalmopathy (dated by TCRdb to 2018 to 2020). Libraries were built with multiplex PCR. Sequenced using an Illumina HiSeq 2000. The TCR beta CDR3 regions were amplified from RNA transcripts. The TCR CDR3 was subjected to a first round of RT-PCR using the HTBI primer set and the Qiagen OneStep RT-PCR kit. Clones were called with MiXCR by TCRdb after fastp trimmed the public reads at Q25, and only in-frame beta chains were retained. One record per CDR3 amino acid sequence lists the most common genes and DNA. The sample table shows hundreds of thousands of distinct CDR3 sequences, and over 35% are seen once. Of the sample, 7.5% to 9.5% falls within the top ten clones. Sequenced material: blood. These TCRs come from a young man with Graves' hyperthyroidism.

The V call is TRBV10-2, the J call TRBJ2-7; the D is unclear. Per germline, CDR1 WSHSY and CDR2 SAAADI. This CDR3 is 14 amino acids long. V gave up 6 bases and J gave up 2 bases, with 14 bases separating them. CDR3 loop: CASSQDSATYEQYF. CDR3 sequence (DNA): TGCGCCAGCAGCCAAGATTCAGCCACCTACGAGCAGTACTTC.

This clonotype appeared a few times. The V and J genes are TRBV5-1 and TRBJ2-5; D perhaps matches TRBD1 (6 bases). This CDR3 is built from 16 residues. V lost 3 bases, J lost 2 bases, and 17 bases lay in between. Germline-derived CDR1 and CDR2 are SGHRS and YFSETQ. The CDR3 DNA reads TGCGCCAGCAGCTCTGCGTACCGGGACACACAAGAGACCCAGTACTTC. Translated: CASSSAYRDTQETQYF.

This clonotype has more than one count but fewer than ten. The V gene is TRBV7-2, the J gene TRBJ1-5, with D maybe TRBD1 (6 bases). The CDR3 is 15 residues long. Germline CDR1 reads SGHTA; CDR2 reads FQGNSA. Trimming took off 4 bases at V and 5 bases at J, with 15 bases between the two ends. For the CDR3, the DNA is TGTGCCAGCAGCTCCTACAGGGAGTGGGATCAGCCCCAGCATTTT. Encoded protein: CASSSYREWDQPQHF.

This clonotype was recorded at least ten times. DNA of the CDR3: TGTGCCAGCAGTGAATCCTTCCTGCAAGAGACCCAGTACTTC. Its protein is CASSESFLQETQYF. The chain is built from TRBV2 and TRBJ2-5; the D is unclear. Trimming cost V 2 bases and J 2 bases, with 9 bases left between them. CDR1 and CDR2 (germline): SNHLY, FYNNEI. The CDR3 sequence is 14 residues long.

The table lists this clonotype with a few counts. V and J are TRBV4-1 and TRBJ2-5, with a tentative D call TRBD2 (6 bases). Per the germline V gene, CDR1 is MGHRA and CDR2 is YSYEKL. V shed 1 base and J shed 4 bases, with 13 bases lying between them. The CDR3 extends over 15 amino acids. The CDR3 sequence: CASSQVARRVETQYF. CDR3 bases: TGCGCCAGCAGCCAAGTAGCGAGGAGGGTAGAGACCCAGTACTTC.

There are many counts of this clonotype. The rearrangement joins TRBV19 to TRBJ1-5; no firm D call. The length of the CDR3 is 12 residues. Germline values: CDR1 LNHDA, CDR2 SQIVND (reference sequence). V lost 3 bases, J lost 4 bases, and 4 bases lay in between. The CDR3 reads CASSMRNQPQHF. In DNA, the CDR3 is TGTGCCAGTAGTATGAGGAATCAGCCCCAGCATTTT.

The CDR3 DNA follows: TGTGCCAGCTCACCCACAGGACCAAGCTCCTATAATTCACCCCTCCACTTT. It is translated as CASSPTGPSSYNSPLHF. V gene TRBV7-2 combines with J gene TRBJ1-6, with D tentatively TRBD1 (5 bases). Germline V lookup: CDR1 SGHTA, CDR2 FQGNSA. This CDR3 comprises 17 residues. Trimming took 8 bases from V and 0 from J, leaving 17 bases between them.

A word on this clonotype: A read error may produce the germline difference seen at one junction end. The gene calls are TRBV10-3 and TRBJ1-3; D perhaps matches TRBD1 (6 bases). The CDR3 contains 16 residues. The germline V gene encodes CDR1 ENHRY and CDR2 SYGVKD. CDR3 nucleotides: TGTGCCAGCAGTTACACGGACAGCCCTTCGGGAAACACCATATATTTT. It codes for CASSYTDSPSGNTIYF.

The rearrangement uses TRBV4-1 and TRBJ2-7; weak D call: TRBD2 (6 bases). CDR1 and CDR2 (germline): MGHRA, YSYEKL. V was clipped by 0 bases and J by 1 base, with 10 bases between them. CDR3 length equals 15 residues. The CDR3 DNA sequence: TGCGCCAGCAGCCAAGAGGGCGGGACTTCCTACGAGCAGTACTTC. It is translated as CASSQEGGTSYEQYF.

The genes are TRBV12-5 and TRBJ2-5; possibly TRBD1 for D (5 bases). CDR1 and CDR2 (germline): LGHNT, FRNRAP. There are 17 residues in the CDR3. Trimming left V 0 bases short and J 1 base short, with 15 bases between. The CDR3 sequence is CASGLVQVQAGQETQYF. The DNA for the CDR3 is TGTGCTAGTGGTTTGGTACAGGTACAGGCCGGCCAAGAGACCCAGTACTTC. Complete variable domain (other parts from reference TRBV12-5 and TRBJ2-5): DARVTQTPRHKVTEMGQEVTMRCQPILGHNTVFWYRQTMMQGLELLAYFRNRAPLDDSGMPKDRFSAEMPDATLATLKIQPSEPRDSAVYFCASGLVQVQAGQETQYFGPGTRLLVL.

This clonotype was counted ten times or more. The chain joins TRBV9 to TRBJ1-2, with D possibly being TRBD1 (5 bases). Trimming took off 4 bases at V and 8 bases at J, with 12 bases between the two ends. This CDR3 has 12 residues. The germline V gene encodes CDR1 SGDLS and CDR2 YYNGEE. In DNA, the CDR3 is TGTGCCAGCAGCCAACCAGGGAAAGGCTACACCTTC. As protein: CASSQPGKGYTF.

CDR3 region: CASGGAGGGYTF. CDR3 DNA sequence: TGCGCCAGCGGTGGGGCAGGAGGCGGCTACACCTTC. The rearrangement uses TRBV10-2 and TRBJ1-2, with D maybe TRBD1 (5 bases). The ends were cut back, 8 bases at V and 8 bases at J, with 15 bases in the middle. Germline V gene lookup returns CDR1 WSHSY and CDR2 SAAADI. There are 12 residues in the CDR3.

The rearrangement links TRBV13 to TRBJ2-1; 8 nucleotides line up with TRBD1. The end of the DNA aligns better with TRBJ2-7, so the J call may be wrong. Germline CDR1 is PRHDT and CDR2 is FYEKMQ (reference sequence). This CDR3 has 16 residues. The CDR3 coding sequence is TGTGCCAGCAGCCTGGACAGGGTTGGTATCCTTCGAGAGCAGTACTTC. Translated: CASSLDRVGILREQYF.

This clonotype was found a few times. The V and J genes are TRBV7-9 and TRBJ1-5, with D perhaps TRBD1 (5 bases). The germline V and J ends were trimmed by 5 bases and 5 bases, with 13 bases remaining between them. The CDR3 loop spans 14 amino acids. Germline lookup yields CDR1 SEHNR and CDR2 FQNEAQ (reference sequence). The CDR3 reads CASSDGHLDQPQHF. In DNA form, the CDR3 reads TGTGCCAGCAGCGACGGACACTTGGATCAGCCCCAGCATTTT.

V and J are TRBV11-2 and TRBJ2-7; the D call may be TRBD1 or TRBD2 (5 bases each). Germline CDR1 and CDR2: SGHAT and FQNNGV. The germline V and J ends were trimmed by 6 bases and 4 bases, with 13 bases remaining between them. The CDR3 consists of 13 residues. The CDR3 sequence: CASRWDLGYEQYF. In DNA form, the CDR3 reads TGTGCCAGCAGATGGGACCTCGGATACGAGCAGTACTTC.

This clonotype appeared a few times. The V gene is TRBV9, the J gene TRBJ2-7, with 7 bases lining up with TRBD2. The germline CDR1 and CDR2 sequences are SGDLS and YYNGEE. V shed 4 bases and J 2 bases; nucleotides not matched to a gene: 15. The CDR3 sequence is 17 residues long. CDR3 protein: CASSSMDGTTSPYEQYF. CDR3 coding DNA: TGTGCCAGCAGCTCAATGGACGGTACGACTAGCCCCTACGAGCAGTACTTC. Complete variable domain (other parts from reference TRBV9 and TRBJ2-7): DSGVTQTPKHLITATGQRVTLRCSPRSGDLSVYWYQQSLDQGLQFLIQYYNGEERAKGNILERFSAQQFPDLHSELNLSSLELGDSALYFCASSSMDGTTSPYEQYFGPGTRLTVT.

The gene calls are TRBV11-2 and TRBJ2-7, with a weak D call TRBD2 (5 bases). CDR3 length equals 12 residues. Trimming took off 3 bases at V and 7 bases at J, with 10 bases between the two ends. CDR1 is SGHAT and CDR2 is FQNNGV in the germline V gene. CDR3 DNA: TGTGCCAGCAGCTTGGGAGCCGAAGAGCAGTACTTC. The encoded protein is CASSLGAEEQYF.

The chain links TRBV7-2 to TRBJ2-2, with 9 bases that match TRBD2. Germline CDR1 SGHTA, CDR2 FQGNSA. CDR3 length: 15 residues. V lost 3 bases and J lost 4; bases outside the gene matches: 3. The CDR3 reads CASSFSGRSTGELFF. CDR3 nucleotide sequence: TGTGCCAGCAGCTTTAGCGGGAGAAGCACCGGGGAGCTGTTTTTT.

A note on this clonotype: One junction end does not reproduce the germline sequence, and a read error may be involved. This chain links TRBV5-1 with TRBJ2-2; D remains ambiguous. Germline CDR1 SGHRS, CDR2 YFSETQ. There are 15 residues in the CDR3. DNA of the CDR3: TGTGCCTGGAAGGACGGTGCCAAGAACACCGGGGAGCTGTTTTTT. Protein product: CAWKDGAKNTGELFF.

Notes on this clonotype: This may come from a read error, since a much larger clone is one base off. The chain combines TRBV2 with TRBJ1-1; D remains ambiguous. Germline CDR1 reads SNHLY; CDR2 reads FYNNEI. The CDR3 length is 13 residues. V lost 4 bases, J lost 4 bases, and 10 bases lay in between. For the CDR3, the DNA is TGTGCCAGCAGTGCTACCAGGACCACTGAAGCTTTCTTT. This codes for CASSATRTTEAFF.